A selection of T cell receptor beta chains follows, all from one sample in a study of cytomegalovirus exposure and HLA in healthy donors. The protocol was immunoSEQ multiplex PCR, while the TCRdb copy is restricted to in-frame clones and leaves out a portion. The table records roughly 130,000 clones, more than 60% of them present only once. Sequenced: PBMCs. These receptors all come from a woman between 40 and 50 years old in good health and CMV-seronegative. CDR3s include the opening cysteine and the closing phenylalanine or tryptophan. Each record gives: clone size, D gene, J gene, V gene, CDR3 protein, CDR3 DNA. A D gene is named only where the DNA matches it firmly. Size is omitted from some rows. Given values are once, few, many or a class for expanded clones.

>once|TRBD1|TRBJ1-1|TRBV29-1
CSVSGGYGSTEAFF
TGCAGCGTCTCAGGGGGCTATGGGAGCACTGAAGCTTTCTTT
>NA|TRBD2|TRBJ2-1|TRBV7-3
CASSLLGGGARDEQFF
TGTGCCAGCAGCCTTCTCGGCGGGGGGGCCCGGGATGAGCAGTTCTTC
>NA|NA|TRBJ2-3|TRBV18
CASSPNGGRTDTQYF
TGTGCCAGCTCACCTAACGGCGGCCGCACAGATACGCAGTATTTT
>NA|TRBD2|TRBJ2-1|TRBV28
CASTSGGTSGYSYNEQFF
TGTGCCAGCACCTCCGGCGGGACTAGCGGATACTCCTACAATGAGCAGTTCTTC
>few|NA|TRBJ1-2|TRBV2
CASSVEDYGYTF
TGTGCCAGCAGTGTTGAGGACTATGGCTACACCTTC
>few|NA|TRBJ2-4|TRBV6-1
CASSDPGVNIQYF
TGTGCCAGCAGTGACCCGGGGGTGAACATTCAGTACTTC
>NA|TRBD2|TRBJ2-7|TRBV10-3
CAIRDIAGEKNEQYF
TGTGCCATCAGGGATATAGCGGGAGAAAAGAACGAGCAGTACTTC
>NA|TRBD1|TRBJ1-3|TRBV28
CASSMTGAGNTIYF
TGTGCCAGCAGCATGACAGGGGCCGGAAACACCATATATTTT
>NA|NA|TRBJ1-1|TRBV29-1
CSAGGGQLNTEAFF
TGCAGCGCCGGCGGGGGGCAGTTGAACACTGAAGCTTTCTTT
>NA|NA|TRBJ2-2|TRBV5-4
CASRLPNTGELFF
TGTGCCAGCAGACTCCCTAACACCGGGGAGCTGTTTTTT
>NA|TRBD2|TRBJ2-7|TRBV5-1
CASSSAGVHEQYF
TGCGCCAGCAGCTCGGCGGGGGTCCACGAGCAGTACTTC
>few|TRBD1|TRBJ2-7|TRBV9
CASSVGGQGALEQYF
TGTGCCAGCAGCGTAGGCGGACAGGGGGCCCTCGAGCAGTACTTC
>NA|NA|TRBJ1-5|TRBV30
CAWSADRFNQPQHF
TGTGCCTGGAGTGCGGACAGATTTAATCAGCCCCAGCATTTT
>NA|TRBD2|TRBJ2-6|TRBV5-1
CASSSVAGGLSGANVLTF
TGCGCCAGCAGCTCAGTAGCGGGGGGACTCTCTGGGGCCAACGTCCTGACTTTC
>NA|TRBD2|TRBJ2-4|TRBV5-6
CASSLRTSGNIQYF
TGTGCCAGCAGCCTCCGGACTAGCGGAAACATTCAGTACTTC
>NA|TRBD1|TRBJ1-6|TRBV5-1
CASSLEGTGDGSPLHF
TGCGCCAGCAGCTTGGAGGGGACAGGGGACGGTTCACCCCTCCACTTT
>NA|TRBD1|TRBJ1-5|TRBV6-5
CASSYLQGYQPQHF
TGTGCCAGCAGTTACCTACAGGGGTATCAGCCCCAGCATTTT
>NA|TRBD1|TRBJ1-1|TRBV19
CASSIDRHQGDSNAFF
TGTGCCAGTAGTATAGATCGTCATCAGGGGGACTCTAACGCTTTCTTT
>NA|NA|TRBJ2-7|TRBV29-1
CSVARAASEQYF
TGCAGCGTTGCCAGGGCGGCTTCCGAGCAGTACTTC
>NA|TRBD2|TRBJ2-3|TRBV10-2
CASSDPGGVDTQYF
TGCGCCAGCAGTGACCCTGGGGGGGTAGATACGCAGTATTTT
>NA|NA|TRBJ2-2|TRBV6-6
CASSYSGASTGELFF
TGTGCCAGCAGTTACTCTGGGGCCTCCACCGGGGAGCTGTTTTTT
>NA|NA|TRBJ2-7|TRBV7-9
CASSTDSYEQYF
TGTGCCAGCAGCACCGACAGTTACGAGCAGTACTTC
>NA|NA|TRBJ1-4|TRBV9
CASSVGSGNEKLFF
TGTGCCAGCAGCGTAGGGTCAGGTAATGAAAAACTGTTTTTT
>NA|NA|TRBJ2-1|TRBV19
CASSPRRDNEQFF
TGTGCCAGTAGTCCCAGGAGGGACAATGAGCAGTTCTTC
>NA|NA|TRBJ2-3|TRBV7-2
CASSPRDTQYF
TGTGCCAGCAGCCCCAGGGATACGCAGTATTTT
>once|NA|TRBJ2-2|TRBV7-9
CASSPRETGELFF
TGTGCCAGCTCCCCGAGGGAGACCGGGGAGCTGTTTTTT
>NA|NA|TRBJ2-7|TRBV28
CASSRGWDSYEQYF
TGTGCCAGCAGTCGGGGTTGGGATTCCTACGAGCAGTACTTC
>NA|TRBD1|TRBJ1-2|TRBV5-1
CASSLGDSRGYTF
TGCGCCAGCAGCTTGGGGGACAGCCGTGGCTACACCTTC
>NA|NA|TRBJ1-5|TRBV5-1
CASSLEGRDQPQHF
TGCGCCAGCAGCTTGGAGGGCAGGGATCAGCCCCAGCATTTT
>NA|TRBD2|TRBJ2-1|TRBV6-1
CASSGRGGAGDNEQFF
TGTGCCAGCAGTGGACGCGGGGGGGCAGGGGACAATGAGCAGTTCTTC
>NA|TRBD2|TRBJ2-7|TRBV6-5
CASSYMGLGTYEQYF
TGTGCCAGCAGTTATATGGGACTAGGGACCTACGAGCAGTACTTC
>NA|TRBD2|TRBJ2-5|TRBV13
CASSFVGLAGQETQYF
TGTGCCAGCAGCTTTGTGGGACTAGCGGGGCAAGAGACCCAGTACTTC
>NA|TRBD2|TRBJ2-7|TRBV11-2
CASSLVGGREGYEQYF
TGTGCCAGCAGCTTAGTAGGGGGACGGGAGGGCTACGAGCAGTACTTC
>NA|NA|TRBJ1-2|TRBV11-1
CASSLGGSSYGYTF
TGTGCCAGCAGCCTCGGGGGTTCCTCTTATGGCTACACCTTC
>NA|TRBD1|TRBJ1-2|TRBV6-6
CASSRGTGGAYGYTF
TGTGCCAGCAGCCGGGGGACAGGGGGCGCATATGGCTACACCTTC
>few|NA|TRBJ2-7|TRBV10-3
CAISESAGAGPANEQYF
TGTGCCATCAGTGAGTCTGCGGGGGCTGGTCCGGCAAACGAGCAGTACTTC
>NA|NA|TRBJ1-1|TRBV7-8
CASSSTSSLTGTTEAFF
TGTGCCAGCAGCTCTACATCCTCTCTTACAGGGACCACTGAAGCCTTCTTT
>few|NA|TRBJ2-1|TRBV6-5
CASRKGGISYEQFF
TGTGCCAGCAGGAAAGGCGGGATAAGCTATGAGCAGTTCTTC
>NA|NA|TRBJ2-3|TRBV28
CASSLASGTSDTQYF
TGTGCCAGCAGTTTAGCGTCCGGGACTTCAGATACGCAGTATTTT
>NA|NA|TRBJ2-1|TRBV6-4
CASSATNYNEQFF
TGTGCCAGCAGTGCTACTAATTACAATGAGCAGTTCTTC
>NA|NA|TRBJ1-1|TRBV11-2
CASAVALNTEAFF
TGTGCCAGCGCCGTGGCCCTCAACACTGAAGCTTTCTTT
>NA|NA|TRBJ2-4|TRBV19
CASSDLPQGIGNSQYF
TGTGCCAGTAGTGACCTTCCACAGGGAATCGGAAACAGTCAGTACTTC